This T cell receptor beta chain came from a study of T cell repertoires in cytomegalovirus infection. This clonotype was counted many times. Unmatched junction bases numbered 3, after V lost 1 base and J lost 5 bases. This CDR3 is 15 amino acids long. CDR1 and CDR2 (germline): SGHTA, FQGNSA. A single record per CDR3 protein comes from TCRdb applying MiXCR to the reads. Of under 200,000 distinct CDR3 sequences listed, less than 9.5% are singletons. The rearrangement joins TRBV7-2 to TRBJ2-1; 9 bases agree with TRBD1. This sequence originates from a human donor in good health (CMV status not recorded). Some clones in this sample may be carry-over from other donors' samples. The specimen sequenced was PBMCs. In nucleotides, the CDR3 is TGTGCCAGCAGCTTAGGGACAGGGGAAAACAATGAGCAGTTCTTC. Amino acids: CASSLGTGENNEQFF.